This T cell receptor (beta chain) is drawn from a study of blood T cell repertoires in COVID-19. Study details: The cDNA or gDNA used as material had been derived from T cells, B-cell-depleted T cells, or PBMCs.

As processed by the authors: Estimated nucleated cell counts came from reference gene primer amplification. TCRdb's copy holds only in-frame clones and misses some; the assay was immunoSEQ multiplex PCR. V and J calls plus clone size are reproduced from that table; the DNA served to infer D and trimming. This repertoire shows a few hundred thousand clones, just under 90% found once; its top ten account for 1.5% to 2%. Of note for this clone: Other DNA sequences from this sample encode an identical CDR3 as well.

V lost 3 bases and J lost 0, with 9 bases in between. The CDR3 sequence is 14 residues long. Germline V gene lookup returns CDR1 MDHEN and CDR2 SYDVKM. V is TRBV28 and J is TRBJ2-7; a weak D match, TRBD2 (5 bases). Material for sequencing was PBMCs or T cells enriched from blood (not recorded which). This clonotype was obtained from an older woman who had recovered from COVID-19. The DNA for the CDR3 is TGTGCCAGCAGTTTTTCGGGATCCTCCTACGAGCAGTACTTC. As protein: CASSFSGSSYEQYF.